This is a list of T cell receptor beta chains from one sample in a study of blood T cells in healthy people across ages. TCRdb re-analysed the 5' RACE reads in MiXCR, keeping a single row per CDR3 protein. The profile shows around 800,000 distinct CDR3 sequences, roughly 25% of them singletons. These data were also filed under a second study, of T cells of mothers and their children.

The sequencing input was blood. The origin of the receptors is a boy aged 10-17 years in good health. Both conserved end residues are part of each CDR3. D genes are given only for firm matches. A clone size is listed for some rows: how often the clone was seen (once, few, many), or a class if it is expanded.

size	V	D	J	CDR3	DNA
-	TRBV28	-	TRBJ2-5	CASSLPLEWTQYF	TGTGCCAGCAGTCTTCCCCTAGAGTGGACCCAGTACTTC
few	TRBV12-3/TRBV12-4	-	TRBJ2-1	CASIRGSRHEQFF	TGTGCCAGCATCCGGGGGAGTAGGCATGAGCAGTTCTTC
-	TRBV20-1	TRBD2	TRBJ2-7	CSAEGGLGSYEQYF	TGCAGTGCCGAAGGTGGACTAGGGTCCTACGAGCAGTACTTC
-	TRBV6-5	TRBD1	TRBJ1-6	CASSYRQGGNSPLHF	TGTGCCAGCAGTTACCGACAGGGTGGGAATTCACCCCTCCACTTT
once	TRBV11-3	TRBD1	TRBJ2-1	CASSTGTGLASYNEQFF	TGTGCCAGCAGCACCGGGACAGGATTAGCGTCCTACAATGAGCAGTTCTTC
-	TRBV13	-	TRBJ2-3	CASKSGVDTQYF	TGTGCCAGCAAATCCGGGGTGGATACGCAGTATTTT
-	TRBV6-4	-	TRBJ2-1	CASSDKAGHEQFF	TGTGCCAGCAGTGATAAGGCAGGTCATGAGCAGTTCTTC
-	TRBV2	TRBD1	TRBJ1-2	CASSERDREGYTF	TGTGCCAGCAGTGAAAGGGACAGGGAGGGCTACACCTTC
few	TRBV12-3/TRBV12-4	TRBD1	TRBJ1-1	CASTRDSENTEAFF	TGTGCCAGCACCCGGGACAGCGAGAACACTGAAGCTTTCTTT
-	TRBV9	-	TRBJ1-3	CASSVDGDSGNTIYF	TGTGCCAGCAGCGTAGACGGGGACTCTGGAAACACCATATATTTT
many	TRBV3-1	-	TRBJ2-5	CASSQDRGTQYF	TGTGCCAGCAGCCAAGATAGGGGGACCCAGTACTTC
-	TRBV12-3/TRBV12-4	TRBD1	TRBJ1-2	CASGLQGSVGGYTF	TGTGCCAGCGGATTACAGGGGAGCGTAGGTGGCTACACCTTC
few	TRBV5-6	-	TRBJ2-6	CASSSGVGANVLTF	TGTGCCAGCAGCTCGGGGGTTGGGGCCAACGTCCTGACTTTC
-	TRBV7-2	TRBD1	TRBJ2-7	CASSLAAGQGAEQYF	TGTGCCAGCAGCTTAGCGGCGGGACAGGGAGCCGAGCAGTACTTC
-	TRBV6-2/TRBV6-3	-	TRBJ2-7	CASRASSYEQYF	TGTGCCAGCCGGGCGAGCTCCTACGAGCAGTACTTC
-	TRBV4-1	-	TRBJ2-5	CASSQLLTETQYF	TGCGCCAGCAGCCAATTGCTGACCGAGACCCAGTACTTC
-	TRBV20-1	-	TRBJ2-5	CSARTTSQETQYF	TGCAGTGCTAGGACGACTTCCCAAGAGACCCAGTACTTC
few	TRBV11-2	-	TRBJ2-7	CASSLYRLAVEYEQHF	TGTGCCAGCAGCTTATACCGACTTGCGGTTGAATACGAGCAGCACTTC
few	TRBV2	TRBD2	TRBJ2-7	CASSELPLAGPEQYF	TGTGCCAGCAGTGAACTCCCGCTAGCGGGTCCCGAGCAGTACTTC
few	TRBV10-3	-	TRBJ2-3	CATGVSSYTQYF	TGTGCCACCGGTGTTAGCTCATATACGCAGTATTTT
-	TRBV20-1	TRBD1	TRBJ1-5	CSARERQGGQPQHF	TGCAGTGCTAGAGAACGGCAGGGGGGTCAGCCCCAGCATTTT
-	TRBV2	-	TRBJ1-4	CASSGGPVGKLFF	TGTGCCAGCAGTGGGGGCCCAGTCGGAAAACTGTTTTTT